This is a list of T cell receptor beta chains from one sample in a study of cytomegalovirus exposure and HLA in healthy donors. Assay used: immunoSEQ multiplex PCR; TCRdb lists only in-frame clones, some missing. The sample has 85,000 to 100,000 clones, about three quarters seen once. Sequencing was carried out using PBMCs. The receptors were gathered from a human donor in good health. CDR3s include the opening cysteine and the closing phenylalanine or tryptophan. D genes are given only for firm matches. Expanded clones are given a class, and other clones once, few, many or no size at all.

clone_size: NA
d_call: NA
v_call: TRBV30
j_call: TRBJ1-2
cdr3_nt: TGTGCCTGGAGGCGAGGACGGACAGTTGCTAACTATGGCTACACCTTC
cdr3_aa: CAWRRGRTVANYGYTF

clone_size: NA
d_call: TRBD2
v_call: TRBV9
j_call: TRBJ2-3
cdr3_nt: TGTGCCAGCAGGAGGGACTACTACGAGACAGATACGCAGTATTTT
cdr3_aa: CASRRDYYETDTQYF

clone_size: NA
d_call: TRBD1
v_call: TRBV6-1
j_call: TRBJ1-1
cdr3_nt: TGTGCCAGCAGTGAAGCCCAGGGGGAGAGATACACCCTGAACACTGAAGCTTTCTTT
cdr3_aa: CASSEAQGERYTLNTEAFF

clone_size: NA
d_call: NA
v_call: TRBV5-1
j_call: TRBJ1-3
cdr3_nt: TGCGCCAGCAGGAGAGACAGTGGCTCTGGAAACACCATATATTTT
cdr3_aa: CASRRDSGSGNTIYF

clone_size: NA
d_call: NA
v_call: TRBV7-7
j_call: TRBJ1-5
cdr3_nt: TGTGCCAGCAGCCTCGGGGGACGCCAATTAGATAGCAATCAGCCCCAGCATTTT
cdr3_aa: CASSLGGRQLDSNQPQHF

clone_size: NA
d_call: TRBD2
v_call: TRBV7-6
j_call: TRBJ2-7
cdr3_nt: TGTGCCAGCAGCTTAGGGGGCGGGGGGGCTTCTTACGAGCAGTACTTC
cdr3_aa: CASSLGGGGASYEQYF

clone_size: NA
d_call: NA
v_call: TRBV5-6
j_call: TRBJ1-2
cdr3_nt: TGTGCCAGCAGCTTGATAGGACAGAACTATGGCTACACCTTC
cdr3_aa: CASSLIGQNYGYTF

clone_size: NA
d_call: NA
v_call: TRBV5-6
j_call: TRBJ1-2
cdr3_nt: TGTGCCAGCAATGTTCGACAGGTTCCGTTCGTTAACTATGGCTACACCTTC
cdr3_aa: CASNVRQVPFVNYGYTF

clone_size: few
d_call: NA
v_call: TRBV18
j_call: TRBJ1-1
cdr3_nt: TGTGCCAGCTCACCGGAGCAAACAGGGTCCAACACTGAAGCTTTCTTT
cdr3_aa: CASSPEQTGSNTEAFF

clone_size: NA
d_call: TRBD2
v_call: TRBV5-1
j_call: TRBJ2-3
cdr3_nt: TGCGCCAGCAGCTTGGAAGGACTAGCGGGAGACCAGTATTTT
cdr3_aa: CASSLEGLAGDQYF

clone_size: NA
d_call: NA
v_call: TRBV5-7
j_call: TRBJ2-7
cdr3_nt: TGTGCCAGCAGCTTGGTAGGGAGTTACGAGCAGTACTTC
cdr3_aa: CASSLVGSYEQYF

clone_size: NA
d_call: NA
v_call: TRBV18
j_call: TRBJ1-1
cdr3_nt: TGTGCCAGCTCACCCGCAGGGTATGAGGCTTTCTTT
cdr3_aa: CASSPAGYEAFF

clone_size: NA
d_call: TRBD2
v_call: TRBV11-2
j_call: TRBJ2-1
cdr3_nt: TGTGCCAGCAGCTTAGATGGGACTAGCGGGAGTTCCTCCTACAATGAGCAGTTCTTC
cdr3_aa: CASSLDGTSGSSSYNEQFF

clone_size: once
d_call: TRBD1
v_call: TRBV7-2
j_call: TRBJ1-1
cdr3_nt: TGTGCCAGCAGCCGCACGGGACAGTTGAACACTGAAGCTTTCTTT
cdr3_aa: CASSRTGQLNTEAFF

clone_size: NA
d_call: TRBD1
v_call: TRBV5-6
j_call: TRBJ1-1
cdr3_nt: TGTGCCAGCAGCTTGGGAGGACAGGGGCGAAGGGACACTGAAGCTTTCTTT
cdr3_aa: CASSLGGQGRRDTEAFF

clone_size: NA
d_call: TRBD2
v_call: TRBV10-3
j_call: TRBJ2-3
cdr3_nt: TGTGCCATCAGTAAGGCGGGGGGGGACGCGGATACGCAGTATTTT
cdr3_aa: CAISKAGGDADTQYF

clone_size: few
d_call: NA
v_call: TRBV9
j_call: TRBJ2-3
cdr3_nt: TGTGCCAGCAGCGTATCCCCTACTAAAAGCACAGATACGCAGTATTTT
cdr3_aa: CASSVSPTKSTDTQYF

clone_size: few
d_call: NA
v_call: TRBV2
j_call: TRBJ2-5
cdr3_nt: TGTGCCAGCAGTGGCGTGGGGGCTCCAGGGGAGACCCAGTACTTC
cdr3_aa: CASSGVGAPGETQYF

clone_size: NA
d_call: TRBD1
v_call: TRBV29-1
j_call: TRBJ2-5
cdr3_nt: TGCAGCGTTGAGGAGACAGGGAGAGGGGAGACCCAGTACTTC
cdr3_aa: CSVEETGRGETQYF

clone_size: NA
d_call: TRBD2
v_call: TRBV27
j_call: TRBJ2-2
cdr3_nt: TGTGCCAGCAGTGCATCCGGGACTAGCATAACCGGGGAGCTGTTTTTT
cdr3_aa: CASSASGTSITGELFF

clone_size: NA
d_call: TRBD1
v_call: TRBV11-2
j_call: TRBJ1-2
cdr3_nt: TGTGCCAGCAGCTCTGGGACAGGGGTTTATGACTATGGCTACACCTTC
cdr3_aa: CASSSGTGVYDYGYTF

clone_size: NA
d_call: NA
v_call: TRBV5-4
j_call: TRBJ1-2
cdr3_nt: TGTGCCAGCAGCTTGGGGGACACCTATGGCTACACCTTC
cdr3_aa: CASSLGDTYGYTF

clone_size: NA
d_call: TRBD1
v_call: TRBV6-1
j_call: TRBJ1-5
cdr3_nt: TGTGCCAGCAGTGATGGGATTGTTGACAGGGTAAGCAATCAGCCCCAGCATTTT
cdr3_aa: CASSDGIVDRVSNQPQHF

clone_size: NA
d_call: TRBD2
v_call: TRBV19
j_call: TRBJ2-3
cdr3_nt: TGTGCCAGTAGTACTAGCGGGAGTTGGGGCACAGATACGCAGTATTTT
cdr3_aa: CASSTSGSWGTDTQYF

clone_size: NA
d_call: TRBD2
v_call: TRBV10-3
j_call: TRBJ2-7
cdr3_nt: TGTGCCATGGGGGGGGAGGGCGAGCAGTACTTC
cdr3_aa: CAMGGEGEQYF

clone_size: NA
d_call: TRBD1
v_call: TRBV18
j_call: TRBJ2-3
cdr3_nt: TGTGCCAGCTCACTAAAGGGACAGGGTGAGGCAGATACGCAGTATTTT
cdr3_aa: CASSLKGQGEADTQYF